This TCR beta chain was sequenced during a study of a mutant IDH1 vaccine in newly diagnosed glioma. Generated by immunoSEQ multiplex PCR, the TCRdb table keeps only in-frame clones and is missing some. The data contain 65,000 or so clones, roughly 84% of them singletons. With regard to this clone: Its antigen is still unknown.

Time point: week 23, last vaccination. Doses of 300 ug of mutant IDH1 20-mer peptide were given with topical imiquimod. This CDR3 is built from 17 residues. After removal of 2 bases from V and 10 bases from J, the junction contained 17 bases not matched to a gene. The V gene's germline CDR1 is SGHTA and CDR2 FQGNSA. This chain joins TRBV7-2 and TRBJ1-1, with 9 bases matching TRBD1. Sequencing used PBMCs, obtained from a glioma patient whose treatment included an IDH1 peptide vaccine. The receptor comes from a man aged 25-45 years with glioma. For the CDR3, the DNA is TGTGCCAGCAGCTTAAGGACCACAGGGGGCGGGAGAACCCGAGCTTTCTTT. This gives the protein CASSLRTTGGGRTRAFF.